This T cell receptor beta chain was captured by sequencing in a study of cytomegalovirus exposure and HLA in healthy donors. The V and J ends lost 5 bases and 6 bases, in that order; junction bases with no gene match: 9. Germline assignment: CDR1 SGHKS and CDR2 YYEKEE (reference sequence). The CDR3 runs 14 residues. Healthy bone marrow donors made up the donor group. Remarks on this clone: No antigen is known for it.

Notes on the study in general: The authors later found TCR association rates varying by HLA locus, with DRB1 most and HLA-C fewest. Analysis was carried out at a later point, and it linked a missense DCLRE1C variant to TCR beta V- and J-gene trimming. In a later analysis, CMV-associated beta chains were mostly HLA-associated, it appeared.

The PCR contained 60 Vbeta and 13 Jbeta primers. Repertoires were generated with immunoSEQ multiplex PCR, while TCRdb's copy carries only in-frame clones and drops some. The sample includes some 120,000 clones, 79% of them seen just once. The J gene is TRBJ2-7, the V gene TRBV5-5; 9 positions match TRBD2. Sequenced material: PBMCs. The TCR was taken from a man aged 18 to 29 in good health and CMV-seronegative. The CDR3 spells CASSTPGLAPEQYF. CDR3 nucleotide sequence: TGTGCCAGCAGTACGCCGGGACTAGCACCCGAGCAGTACTTC.